This T cell receptor beta chain was recorded in a study of blood T cells in healthy people across ages. With a J-beta primer mix and a sample-barcoded 5' primer, a second PCR ran about 7 to 12 cycles. Every sample gave at least 3 million paired-end reads containing CDR3. Via MiXCR, TCRdb re-called the 5' RACE reads, giving one row per CDR3 protein. The sample includes about 1,500,000 distinct CDR3 sequences, 28% seen only once; the top ten take 6.5% to 8.5%. The total RNA that was extracted per sample amounted to at least 5 micrograms. In regard to this clonotype: Antigen: not known.

Findings of the study overall: Per million T cells, the diversity of TCR beta decreased roughly linearly as age advanced. Diversity figures derived from one million T cells were judged to underestimate the true value.

Sequenced input: blood. The receptor was isolated from a woman aged 30 to 39 in good health.

The CDR3: CARGRETQYF. In DNA form, the CDR3 reads TGTGCTAGGGGCCGGGAGACCCAGTACTTC. The V call is TRBV12-5, the J call TRBJ2-5; D gene uncertain. The ends were cut back, 9 bases at V and 5 bases at J, with 7 bases in the middle. The CDR3 is made up of 10 amino acids. The germline V gene has CDR1 LGHNT and CDR2 FRNRAP.